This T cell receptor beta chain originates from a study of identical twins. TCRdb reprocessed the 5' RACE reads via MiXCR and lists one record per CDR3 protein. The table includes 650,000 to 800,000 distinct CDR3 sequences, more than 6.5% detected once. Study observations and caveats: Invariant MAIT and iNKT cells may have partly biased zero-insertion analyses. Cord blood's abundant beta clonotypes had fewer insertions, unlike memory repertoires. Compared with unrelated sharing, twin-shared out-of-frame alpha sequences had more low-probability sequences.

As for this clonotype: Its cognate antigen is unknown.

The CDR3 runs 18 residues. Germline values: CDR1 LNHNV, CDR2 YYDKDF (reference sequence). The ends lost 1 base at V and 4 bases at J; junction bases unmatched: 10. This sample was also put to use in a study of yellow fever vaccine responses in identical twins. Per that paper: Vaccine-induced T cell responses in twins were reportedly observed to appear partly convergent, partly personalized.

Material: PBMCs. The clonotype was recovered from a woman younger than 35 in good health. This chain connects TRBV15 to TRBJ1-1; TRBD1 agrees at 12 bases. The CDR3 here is CATSRGYPGQGAGTEAFF. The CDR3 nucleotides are TGTGCCACCAGCAGAGGCTACCCGGGACAGGGGGCGGGCACTGAAGCTTTCTTT.